The clone carrying this T cell receptor beta chain was observed a few times. Its antigen is not known. A patient was excluded if there was uncontrolled infection, other autoimmune disease, pregnancy or lactation. It was RNA transcripts that yielded the amplified TCR beta CDR3 regions. The TCR CDR3 first-round RT-PCR relied on the HTBI primer set. TCRdb independently ran MiXCR on the multiplex PCR reads; one entry per CDR3 protein. The sample yields approximately 400,000 distinct CDR3 sequences, around 15% seen once. These data come from a study of T cells in Graves' hyperthyroidism and ophthalmopathy. The study's findings and limits: From stable hyperthyroidism, ophthalmopathy was set apart by a 13 V-J model.

The sample consisted of blood. The origin of this receptor is a man aged 45-65 years with Graves' ophthalmopathy.

The CDR3 here is CASSSAGVETDTQYF. In DNA form, the CDR3 reads TGTGCCAGCAGTTCAGCGGGAGTTGAGACAGATACGCAGTATTTT. The V call is TRBV27, the J call TRBJ2-3; 8 bases match TRBD2. Germline loops: CDR1 MNHEY, CDR2 SMNVEV (reference sequence). V gave up 4 bases and J gave up 3 bases; unmatched junction bases: 6. The length of the CDR3 is 15 residues.